This T cell receptor beta chain was sequenced in a study of CD8 T cells in seronegative destructive rheumatoid arthritis (dated by TCRdb to the early 2020s). Turning to the overall study: At the time of sampling, seven of the eight CND-RA patients were on biological drugs. The seropositive RA, seronegative RA and healthy control comparison cohorts were taken from a previously published TCRbeta dataset and were not newly sequenced. Peripheral CD8+ TCRbeta repertoires were compared between CCP-negative destructive rheumatoid arthritis (CND-RA) patients and newly diagnosed seropositive RA, seronegative RA and healthy controls.

The cysteine opens and the phenylalanine closes a CDR3 of 15 amino acids. The kept DNA is CDR3 alone, 45 bases in frame from the first base. CDR1 and CDR2 were assigned from the germline V gene (reference sequence) as SSHAT and FNYEAQ. Following the manufacturer's instructions, genomic DNA from CD8+ cells served as the input for TCRbeta sequencing. A genomics technology centre in Finland performed the TCRbeta sequencing with the immunoSEQ assay. As for how the authors treated the data: Clonotype tables generated by the immunoSEQ preprocessing pipeline were converted into VDJtools format, and non-productive clonotypes were filtered out. Samples with fewer than 10,000 reads were excluded, the remaining samples were subsampled to 10,000 reads, and most of the eight CND-RA samples met this threshold. The VDJtools CalcDiversityStats function was applied to data subsampled to 10,000 reads to calculate Shannon-Wiener, Simpson and clonality indices. To infer antigen specificity, non-singleton TCRbeta clonotypes were hard-matched against VDJdb, with no mismatches permitted. CDR3 sequences that differed by a single amino acid (Hamming distance 1) were grouped into clusters that potentially share antigen targets. After each group was resampled to six samples, one-sided Fisher's exact tests checked public clonotypes for group enrichment, with the whole procedure repeated ten times. TCRdb re-hosts the immuneACCESS table, in-frame sequences only. Its copies lack some clones; in the studies checked, an unresolved V gene accounts for under half of them, and the cause for the rest is not known. V, J and clone size were drawn from that table, and D and trimming were deduced from the DNA. The sample has 10,000 to 15,000 clones on record, 75% to 90% of them singletons. The ten top clones hold about 30% of the sample.

On this clone: No cognate antigen has been identified for it. The junction differs from germline at one of its ends, possibly a read error.

The paper as a whole reports these results and caveats: Compared with controls and other RA subtypes, CND-RA repertoires contained more CMV-reactive and fewer influenza A-reactive CD8+ TCRbeta sequences. A distinct set of enriched public clonotypes appeared to be present in CND-RA patients, and the authors interpreted this finding as support for a separate disease subset. In the absence of diagnostic samples, TCR repertoire differences may be partly attributable to poor disease control over the years rather than being present at onset. Across the 100,000 or so clonotypes tested, no public clonotype enrichment remained significant after Benjamini-Hochberg correction. The small size of the CND-RA cohort was noted as a limitation of the study. After adjusting for age, CND-RA patients appeared to have less diverse, more clonal CD8+ TCRbeta repertoires than other RA subtypes.

A negative result on the clinical CCP2 antibody test was shown by CND-RA patients, and progression of joint destruction was observed despite active therapy. All CND-RA patients were characterized by typical joint destruction in wrists and ankles and by failure of conventional anti-rheumatic therapy. Sampling of CND-RA patients was performed not at diagnosis but after long disease histories, which spanned decades in several cases. Roughly 48 millilitres of EDTA-anticoagulated peripheral blood were collected from each patient. Peripheral blood mononuclear cells were isolated by Ficoll-Paque PLUS density gradient separation. Using AutoMACS magnetic bead positive selection, CD8+ cells were isolated from either fresh or cryopreserved PBMCs, and flow cytometry was used to check purity. Nucleospin Tissue or Tissue XS kits were used to extract genomic DNA, which was then quantified on a Qubit 2.0 fluorometer.

The sequence is built from TRBV7-7 and TRBJ1-4, with a weak D call of TRBD1 (5 bases match). Sequenced sample: CD8+ T cells from blood. This clonotype was sampled from a woman aged 30-49 years with seronegative destructive rheumatoid arthritis. The bases are TGTGCTAGCAGCACCGGGGCCGGAGGGAATGAAAAACTGTTTTTT. It specifies CASSTGAGGNEKLFF.